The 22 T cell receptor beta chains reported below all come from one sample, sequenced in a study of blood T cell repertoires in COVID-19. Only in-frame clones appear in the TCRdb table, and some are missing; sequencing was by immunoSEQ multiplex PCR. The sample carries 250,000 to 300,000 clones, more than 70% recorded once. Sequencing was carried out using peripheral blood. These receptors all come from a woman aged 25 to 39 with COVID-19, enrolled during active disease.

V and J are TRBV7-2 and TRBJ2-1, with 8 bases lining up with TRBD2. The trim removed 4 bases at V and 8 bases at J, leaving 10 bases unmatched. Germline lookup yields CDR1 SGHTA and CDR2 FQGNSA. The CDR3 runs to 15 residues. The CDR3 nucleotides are TGTGCCAGCAGCTGGGGACTAGGACGTAGCTATGAGCAGTTCTTC. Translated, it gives CASSWGLGRSYEQFF.

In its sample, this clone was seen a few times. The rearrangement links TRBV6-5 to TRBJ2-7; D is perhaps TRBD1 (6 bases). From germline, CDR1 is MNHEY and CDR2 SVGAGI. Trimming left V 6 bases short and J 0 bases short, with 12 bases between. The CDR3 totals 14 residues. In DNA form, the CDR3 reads TGTGCCAGCAGGTCCCGACAGGACTCCTACGAGCAGTACTTC. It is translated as CASRSRQDSYEQYF.

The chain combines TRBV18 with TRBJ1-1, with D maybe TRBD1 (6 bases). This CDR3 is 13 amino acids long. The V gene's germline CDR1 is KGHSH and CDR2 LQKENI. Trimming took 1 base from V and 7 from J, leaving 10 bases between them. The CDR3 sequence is CASSPRQVDEAFF. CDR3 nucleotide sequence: TGTGCCAGCTCACCACGACAGGTTGATGAAGCTTTCTTT.

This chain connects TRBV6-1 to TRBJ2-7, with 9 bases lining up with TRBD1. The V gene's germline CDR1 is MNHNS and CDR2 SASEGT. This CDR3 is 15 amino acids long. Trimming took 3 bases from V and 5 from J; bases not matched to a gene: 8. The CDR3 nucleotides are TGTGCCAGCAGTGAGACGGGACAGGGTCGGAACGAGCAGTACTTC. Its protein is CASSETGQGRNEQYF.

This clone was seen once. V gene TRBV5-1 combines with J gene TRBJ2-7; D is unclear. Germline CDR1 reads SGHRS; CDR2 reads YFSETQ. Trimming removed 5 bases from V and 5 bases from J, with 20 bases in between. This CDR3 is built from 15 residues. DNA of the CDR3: TGCGCCAGCAGGCCGACCCCCTCCTTAGCCCACGAGCAGTACTTC. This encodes CASRPTPSLAHEQYF. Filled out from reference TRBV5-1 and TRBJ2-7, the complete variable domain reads KAGVTQTPRYLIKTRGQQVTLSCSPISGHRSVSWYQQTPGQGLQFLFEYFSETQRNKGNFPGRFSGRQFSNSRSEMNVSTLELGDSALYLCASRPTPSLAHEQYFGPGTRLTVT.

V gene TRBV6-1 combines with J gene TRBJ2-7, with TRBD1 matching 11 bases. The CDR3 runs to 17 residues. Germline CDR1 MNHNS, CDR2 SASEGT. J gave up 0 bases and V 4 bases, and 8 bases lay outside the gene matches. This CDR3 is CASSGGDRGFPSYEQYF. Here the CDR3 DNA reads TGTGCCAGCAGTGGGGGGGACAGGGGGTTTCCCTCCTACGAGCAGTACTTC.

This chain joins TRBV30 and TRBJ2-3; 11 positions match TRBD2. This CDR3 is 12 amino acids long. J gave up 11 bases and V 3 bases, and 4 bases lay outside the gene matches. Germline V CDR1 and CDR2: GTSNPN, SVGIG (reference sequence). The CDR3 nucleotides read TGTGCCTGGAGAGTAGCGGGAGGGCTGCAGTATTTT. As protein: CAWRVAGGLQYF.

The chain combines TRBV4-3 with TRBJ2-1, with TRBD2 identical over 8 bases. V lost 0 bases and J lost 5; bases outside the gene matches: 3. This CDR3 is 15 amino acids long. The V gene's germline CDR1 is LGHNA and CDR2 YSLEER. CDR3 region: CASSQDGTRDNEQFF. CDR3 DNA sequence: TGCGCCAGCAGCCAAGACGGGACTAGGGACAATGAGCAGTTCTTC.

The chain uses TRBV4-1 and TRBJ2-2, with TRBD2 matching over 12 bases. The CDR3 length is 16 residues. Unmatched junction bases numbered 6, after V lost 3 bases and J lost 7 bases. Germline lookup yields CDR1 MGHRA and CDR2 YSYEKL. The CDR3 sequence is CASSQATSGSIGELFF. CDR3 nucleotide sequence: TGCGCCAGCAGCCAGGCGACTAGCGGGAGCATCGGGGAGCTGTTTTTT.

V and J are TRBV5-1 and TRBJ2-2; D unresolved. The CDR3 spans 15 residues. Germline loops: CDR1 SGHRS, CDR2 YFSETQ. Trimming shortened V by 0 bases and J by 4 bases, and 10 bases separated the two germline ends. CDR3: CASSLAGSTTGELFF. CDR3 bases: TGCGCCAGCAGCTTGGCCGGGTCCACCACCGGGGAGCTGTTTTTT.

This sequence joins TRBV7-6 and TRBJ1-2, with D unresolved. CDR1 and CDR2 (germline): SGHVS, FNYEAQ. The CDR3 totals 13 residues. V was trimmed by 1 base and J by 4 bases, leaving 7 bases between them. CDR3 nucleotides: TGTGCCAGCAGCTTAGGCCCAGGCTATGGCTACACCTTC. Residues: CASSLGPGYGYTF.

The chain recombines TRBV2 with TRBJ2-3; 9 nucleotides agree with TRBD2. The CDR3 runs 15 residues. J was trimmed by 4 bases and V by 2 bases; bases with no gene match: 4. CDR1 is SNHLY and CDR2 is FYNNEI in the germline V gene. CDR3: CASSEIAGAADTQYF. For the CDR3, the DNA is TGTGCCAGCAGTGAAATAGCGGGAGCCGCAGATACGCAGTATTTT.

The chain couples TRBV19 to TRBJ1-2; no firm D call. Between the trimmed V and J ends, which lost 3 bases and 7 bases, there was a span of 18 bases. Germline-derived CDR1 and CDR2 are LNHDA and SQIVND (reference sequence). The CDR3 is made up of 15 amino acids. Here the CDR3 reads CASSIGAEPASGYTF. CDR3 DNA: TGTGCCAGTAGTATTGGAGCGGAACCCGCTAGTGGCTACACCTTC.

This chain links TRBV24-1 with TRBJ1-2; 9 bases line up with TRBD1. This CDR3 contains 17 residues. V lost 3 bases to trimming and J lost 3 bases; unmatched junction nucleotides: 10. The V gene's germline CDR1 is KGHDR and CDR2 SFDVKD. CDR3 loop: CATSDGGTGSPHYGYTF. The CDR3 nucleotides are TGTGCCACCAGTGATGGGGGGACAGGGAGTCCGCACTATGGCTACACCTTC.

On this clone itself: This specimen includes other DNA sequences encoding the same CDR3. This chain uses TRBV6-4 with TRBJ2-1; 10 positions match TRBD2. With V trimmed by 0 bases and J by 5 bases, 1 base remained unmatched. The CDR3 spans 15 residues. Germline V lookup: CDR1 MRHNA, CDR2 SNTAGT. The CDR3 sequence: CASSDSTSGNNEQFF. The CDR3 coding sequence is TGTGCCAGCAGTGACTCCACTAGCGGGAACAATGAGCAGTTCTTC.

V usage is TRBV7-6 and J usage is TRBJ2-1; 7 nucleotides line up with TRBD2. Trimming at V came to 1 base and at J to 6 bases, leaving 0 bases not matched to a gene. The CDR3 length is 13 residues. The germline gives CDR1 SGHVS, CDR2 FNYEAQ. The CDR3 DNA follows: TGTGCCAGCAGCTTAGGGGGGGGCAATGAGCAGTTCTTC. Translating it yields CASSLGGGNEQFF.

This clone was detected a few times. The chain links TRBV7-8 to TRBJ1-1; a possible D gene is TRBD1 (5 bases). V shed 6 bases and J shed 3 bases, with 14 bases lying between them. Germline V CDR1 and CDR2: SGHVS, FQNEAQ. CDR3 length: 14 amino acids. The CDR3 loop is CASRYSVGDTEAFF. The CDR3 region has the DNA TGTGCCAGCAGATATTCAGTAGGGGACACTGAAGCTTTCTTT.

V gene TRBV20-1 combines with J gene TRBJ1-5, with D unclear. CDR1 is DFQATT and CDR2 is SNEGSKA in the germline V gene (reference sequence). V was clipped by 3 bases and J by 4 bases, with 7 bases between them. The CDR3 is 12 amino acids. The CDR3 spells CSASRVNQPQHF. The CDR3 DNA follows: TGCAGTGCTAGTCGGGTTAATCAGCCCCAGCATTTT.

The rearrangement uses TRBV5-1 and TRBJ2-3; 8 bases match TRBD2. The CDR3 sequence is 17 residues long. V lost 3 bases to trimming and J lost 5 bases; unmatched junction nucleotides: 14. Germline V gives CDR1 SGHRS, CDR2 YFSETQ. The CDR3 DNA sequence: TGCGCCAGCAGCTCTCCTTCGGTGGGACTAGGAGTAGATACGCAGTATTTT. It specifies CASSSPSVGLGVDTQYF.

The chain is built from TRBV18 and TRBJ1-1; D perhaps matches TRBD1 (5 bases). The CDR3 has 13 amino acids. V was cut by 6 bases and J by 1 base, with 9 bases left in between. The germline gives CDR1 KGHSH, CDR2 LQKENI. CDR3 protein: CASSTGSNTEAFF. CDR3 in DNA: TGTGCCAGCTCCACAGGCTCGAACACTGAAGCTTTCTTT.

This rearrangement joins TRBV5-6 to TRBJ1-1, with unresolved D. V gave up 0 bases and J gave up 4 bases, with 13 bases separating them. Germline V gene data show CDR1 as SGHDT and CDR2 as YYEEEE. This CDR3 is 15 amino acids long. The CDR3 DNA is TGTGCCAGCAGCTTGGGGCGGGGTTTTGGCACTGAAGCTTTCTTT. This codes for CASSLGRGFGTEAFF.

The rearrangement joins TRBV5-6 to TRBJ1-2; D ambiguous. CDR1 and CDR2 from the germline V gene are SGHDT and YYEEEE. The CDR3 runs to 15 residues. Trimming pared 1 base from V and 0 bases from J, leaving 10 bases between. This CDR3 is CASSLSQLANYGYTF. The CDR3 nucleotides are TGTGCCAGCAGCTTGAGCCAGCTAGCTAACTATGGCTACACCTTC.